This TCR beta chain was sequenced in a study of cytomegalovirus exposure and HLA in healthy donors. At sampling all donors were nominally healthy, likely with unrecorded immune exposures. 60 Vbeta and 13 Jbeta primers were used in PCR. Using immunoSEQ multiplex PCR, the repertoire was profiled, and TCRdb retains in-frame clones only, with some absent. The sample carries about 140,000 clones, roughly 79% recorded once. Germline V lookup: CDR1 LNHDA, CDR2 SQIVND (reference sequence). With 3 bases clipped from V and 0 bases from J, the junction kept 1 base outside the gene matches. CDR3 length: 14 amino acids.

The chain links TRBV19 to TRBJ1-1, with 7 nucleotides matching TRBD1. The sequencing input was PBMCs. This clonotype was obtained from a young man in good health and CMV-seropositive. The CDR3 sequence: CASSIDRVNTEAFF. As DNA, the CDR3 is TGTGCCAGTAGTATCGACAGGGTGAACACTGAAGCTTTCTTT.